This is a list of T cell receptor beta chains from one sample in a study of cytomegalovirus exposure and HLA in healthy donors. TCRdb's copy holds only in-frame clones and misses some; the assay was immunoSEQ multiplex PCR. The sample has some 180,000 clones, 80% seen once. Source material: PBMCs. These receptor sequences come from a woman aged 30 to 39 in good health and CMV-seronegative. Both conserved end residues are part of each CDR3. A D gene is named only where the DNA matches it firmly. The size field is filled for only some rows; it gives once, few, many or a size class.

-,TRBJ2-1,TRBV15,-,CATSSSSYNEQFF,TGTGCCACCAGCAGTAGCTCCTACAATGAGCAGTTCTTC
-,TRBJ1-4,TRBV4-2,-,CASSQDGGGEKLFF,TGTGCCAGCAGCCAAGATGGCGGGGGAGAAAAACTGTTTTTT
-,TRBJ1-2,TRBV6-5,-,CASSSGGPRLGYTF,TGTGCCAGCAGCTCCGGGGGGCCGCGGTTGGGCTACACCTTC
once,TRBJ2-7,TRBV30,-,CAWSVGGEQYF,TGTGCCTGGAGTGTAGGGGGCGAGCAGTACTTC
few,TRBJ1-1,TRBV5-6,TRBD1,CASSLTTGGFTEAFF,TGTGCCAGCAGTCTGACCACAGGGGGCTTCACTGAAGCTTTCTTT
few,TRBJ1-2,TRBV10-3,TRBD1,CAISGDRYGYTF,TGTGCCATCAGTGGGGACAGATATGGCTACACCTTC
-,TRBJ1-5,TRBV14,-,CASSQTSYQPQHF,TGTGCCAGCAGCCAAACATCGTATCAGCCCCAGCATTTT
once,TRBJ1-4,TRBV27,TRBD1,CASSRDREREKLFF,TGTGCCAGCAGCCGGGACAGGGAACGCGAAAAACTGTTTTTT
-,TRBJ2-7,TRBV19,TRBD1,CASSFRDRRSYEQYF,TGTGCCAGTAGTTTCCGGGACAGGAGGTCCTACGAGCAGTACTTC
-,TRBJ2-2,TRBV15,-,CATSRDWGRVGELFF,TGTGCCACCAGCAGAGATTGGGGGCGGGTCGGGGAGCTGTTTTTT
-,TRBJ2-2,TRBV29-1,-,CSVESRVRTGELFF,TGCAGCGTTGAATCCAGGGTGAGGACCGGGGAGCTGTTTTTT
once,TRBJ2-2,TRBV4-2,-,CASSPSTENSNTGELFF,TGTGCCAGCAGCCCAAGCACAGAAAACTCGAACACCGGGGAGCTGTTTTTT
few,TRBJ1-1,TRBV7-2,-,CASSLDRVTNTEAFF,TGTGCCAGCAGCTTAGACCGGGTGACGAACACTGAAGCTTTCTTT
-,TRBJ1-2,TRBV6-5,TRBD1,CASSGRDRGLYGYTF,TGTGCCAGCAGTGGAAGGGACAGAGGCCTCTATGGCTACACCTTC
-,TRBJ2-7,TRBV29-1,-,CSVEDTGVIYEQYF,TGCAGCGTTGAAGACACGGGGGTCATCTACGAGCAGTACTTC
-,TRBJ2-1,TRBV19,-,CASSILGPYNEQFF,TGTGCCAGTAGTATACTCGGTCCCTACAATGAGCAGTTCTTC
-,TRBJ2-1,TRBV4-1,TRBD2,CASSLRGGTSGEGEQFF,TGCGCCAGCAGCCTCCGTGGGGGGACTAGCGGGGAGGGTGAGCAGTTCTTC
-,TRBJ1-5,TRBV6-1,-,CASSVRAPGQVSNQPQHF,TGTGCCAGCAGTGTCCGAGCCCCGGGACAAGTTAGCAATCAGCCCCAGCATTTT
-,TRBJ2-1,TRBV7-9,TRBD2,CASSLLRGGYEQFF,TGTGCCAGCAGCTTATTGCGGGGGGGCTATGAGCAGTTCTTC
-,TRBJ2-7,TRBV14,TRBD2,CASSRGAGRDYEQYF,TGTGCCAGCAGCCGAGGGGCAGGGAGGGACTACGAGCAGTACTTC
once,TRBJ1-6,TRBV27,-,CASSLFGSSYNSPLHF,TGTGCCAGCAGTTTATTTGGGAGCTCCTATAATTCACCCCTCCACTTT
-,TRBJ2-5,TRBV30,-,CACPRRGHLGETQYF,TGTGCCTGCCCCCGGCGAGGACATCTAGGCGAGACCCAGTACTTC
-,TRBJ1-6,TRBV15,TRBD1,CATKQGAQYNSPLHF,TGTGCCACGAAACAGGGGGCGCAGTATAATTCACCCCTCCACTTT
-,TRBJ2-5,TRBV7-7,-,CASSSGAQETQYF,TGTGCCAGCAGCTCTGGAGCCCAAGAGACCCAGTACTTC
-,TRBJ2-5,TRBV12-1,-,CASSDTRLYQETQYF,TGTGCCAGCAGCGATACTAGACTGTACCAAGAGACCCAGTACTTC
-,TRBJ2-2,TRBV5-1,TRBD1,CASSLADRGELFF,TGCGCCAGCAGCTTGGCGGACAGGGGGGAGCTGTTTTTT
-,TRBJ1-2,TRBV2,-,CASSDGAYYGYTF,TGTGCCAGCAGTGATGGAGCCTACTATGGCTACACCTTC
-,TRBJ2-3,TRBV14,-,CASSPWTRADTQYF,TGTGCCAGCAGCCCCTGGACGAGGGCAGATACGCAGTATTTT
once,TRBJ1-1,TRBV27,TRBD1,CASSLRQGGTEAFF,TGTGCCAGCAGTTTAAGACAGGGGGGCACTGAAGCTTTCTTT
-,TRBJ1-2,TRBV4-1,-,CASSQVRGEGYTF,TGCGCCAGCAGCCAAGTTCGTGGGGAGGGCTACACCTTC
-,TRBJ1-5,TRBV2,-,CASSEQGSNQPQHF,TGTGCCAGCAGTGAACAGGGTAGCAATCAGCCCCAGCATTTT
few,TRBJ2-1,TRBV7-3,TRBD2,CASSLYPSGNYNEQFF,TGTGCCAGCAGCTTATATCCTAGCGGAAATTACAATGAGCAGTTCTTC
-,TRBJ2-7,TRBV7-9,TRBD2,CASSQKRGNRDEQYF,TGTGCCAGCAGCCAGAAGCGGGGGAATCGGGACGAGCAGTACTTC
-,TRBJ2-5,TRBV5-1,TRBD2,CASSGGLAGGQETQYF,TGCGCCAGCAGCGGCGGACTAGCGGGGGGCCAAGAGACCCAGTACTTC